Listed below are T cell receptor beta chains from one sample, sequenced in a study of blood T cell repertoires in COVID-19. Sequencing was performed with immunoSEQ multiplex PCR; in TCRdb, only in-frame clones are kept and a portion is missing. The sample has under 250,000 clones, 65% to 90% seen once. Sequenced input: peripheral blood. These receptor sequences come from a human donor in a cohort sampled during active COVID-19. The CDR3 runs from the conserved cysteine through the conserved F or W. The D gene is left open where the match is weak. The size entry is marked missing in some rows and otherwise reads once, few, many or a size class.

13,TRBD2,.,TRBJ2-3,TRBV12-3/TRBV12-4,CASSRLPGLTQYF,TGTGCCAGCAGCCGACTACCGGGACTAACGCAGTATTTT
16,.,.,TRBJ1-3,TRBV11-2,CASSPWTAPAGNTIYF,TGTGCCAGCAGCCCGTGGACAGCTCCGGCCGGAAACACCATATATTTT
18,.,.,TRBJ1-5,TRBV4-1,CASSRSMWGPGDNQPQHF,TGCGCCAGCAGCCGCTCCATGTGGGGCCCTGGTGACAATCAGCCCCAGCATTTT
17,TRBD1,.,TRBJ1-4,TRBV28,CASRLRGIPYYNEKLFF,TGTGCCAGCAGACTCAGGGGGATCCCTTATTACAATGAAAAACTGTTTTTT
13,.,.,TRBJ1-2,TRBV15,CATSRDGQRGYTF,TGTGCCACCAGCAGAGATGGACAGCGTGGCTACACCTTC
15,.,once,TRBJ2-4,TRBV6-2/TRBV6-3,CASSPDSQAKNIQYF,TGTGCCAGCAGCCCGGACAGTCAGGCCAAAAACATTCAGTACTTC
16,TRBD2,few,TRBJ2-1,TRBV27,CASSPISGVVYNEQFF,TGTGCCAGCAGCCCCATTAGCGGGGTCGTATACAATGAGCAGTTCTTC
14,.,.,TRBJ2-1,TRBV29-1,CSVEGLVAYNEQFF,TGCAGCGTTGAAGGGCTAGTGGCCTACAATGAGCAGTTCTTC
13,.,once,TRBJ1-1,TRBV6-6,CASSWTENTEAFF,TGTGCCAGCAGTTGGACAGAAAACACTGAAGCTTTCTTT
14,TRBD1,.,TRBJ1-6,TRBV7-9,CASSARQGRSPLHF,TGTGCCAGCAGCGCTAGACAGGGCAGATCACCCCTCCACTTT
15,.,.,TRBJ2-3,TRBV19,CASRSSATSTDTQYF,TGTGCCAGTAGGTCTAGCGCTACTAGCACAGATACGCAGTATTTT
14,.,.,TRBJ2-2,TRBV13,CASSLRPSSGELFF,TGTGCCAGCAGTCTCCGACCTAGTTCCGGGGAGCTGTTTTTT
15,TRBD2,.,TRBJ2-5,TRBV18,CASSPSGQGGETQYF,TGTGCCAGCTCACCAAGCGGGCAGGGAGGGGAGACCCAGTACTTC
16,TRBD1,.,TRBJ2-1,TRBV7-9,CASSLMGQGSYNEQFF,TGTGCCAGCAGCTTAATGGGACAGGGCTCCTACAATGAGCAGTTCTTC
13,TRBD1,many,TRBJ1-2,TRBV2,CASKEAGGAGYTF,TGTGCCAGCAAGGAGGCAGGGGGTGCCGGCTACACCTTC
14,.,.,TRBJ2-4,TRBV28,CASSIQAGTNIQYF,TGTGCCAGCAGTATCCAAGCGGGTACCAACATTCAGTACTTC
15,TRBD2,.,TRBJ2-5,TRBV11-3,CASSPTAGVAETQYF,TGTGCCAGCAGCCCAACGGCGGGGGTGGCGGAGACCCAGTACTTC
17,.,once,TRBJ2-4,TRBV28,CASSLRPGAQPKNIQYF,TGTGCCAGCAGTTTACGGCCAGGGGCTCAACCCAAAAACATTCAGTACTTC
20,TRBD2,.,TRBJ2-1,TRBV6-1,CASSATPGLAGGWASNEQFF,TGTGCCAGCAGTGCTACCCCGGGACTAGCGGGAGGGTGGGCATCCAATGAGCAGTTCTTC
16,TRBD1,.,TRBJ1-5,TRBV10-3,CAISSGQGVKNQPQHF,TGTGCCATCAGTTCGGGACAGGGTGTGAAAAATCAGCCCCAGCATTTT
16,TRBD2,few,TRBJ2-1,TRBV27,CASSPYTTSGSNEQFF,TGTGCCAGCAGCCCCTACACTACTAGCGGGAGTAATGAGCAGTTCTTC
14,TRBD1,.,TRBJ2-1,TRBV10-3,CAIGKTGGNNEQFF,TGTGCCATCGGAAAGACAGGGGGCAACAATGAGCAGTTCTTC
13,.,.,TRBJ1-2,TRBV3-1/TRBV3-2,CASSQGRGNGYTF,TGTGCCAGCAGCCAAGGTAGGGGGAATGGCTACACCTTC
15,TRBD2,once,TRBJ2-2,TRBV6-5,CASSWSSGSAGELFF,TGTGCCAGCAGTTGGTCTAGCGGGAGTGCCGGGGAGCTGTTTTTT
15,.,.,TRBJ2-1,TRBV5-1,CASSSGLYFSDEQFF,TGCGCCAGCAGCTCGGGACTTTATTTCTCGGATGAGCAGTTCTTC
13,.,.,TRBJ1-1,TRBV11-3,CASSAGGDAEAFF,TGTGCCAGCAGCGCCGGGGGGGACGCTGAAGCTTTCTTT
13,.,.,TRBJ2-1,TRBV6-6,CASSRQTSTEQFF,TGTGCCAGCAGTCGCCAGACTAGTACTGAGCAGTTCTTC
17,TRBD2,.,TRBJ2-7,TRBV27,CASSSTLTSGRTYEQYF,TGTGCCAGCAGTTCCACCTTGACTAGCGGGAGGACCTACGAGCAGTACTTC
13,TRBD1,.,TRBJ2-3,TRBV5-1,CASSLERTGAQYF,TGCGCCAGCAGCTTGGAGAGGACAGGCGCGCAGTATTTT
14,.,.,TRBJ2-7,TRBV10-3,CAISEKGQGYEQYF,TGTGCCATCAGTGAAAAGGGCCAGGGCTACGAGCAGTACTTC
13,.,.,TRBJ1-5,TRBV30,CAWCTGSNQPQHF,TGTGCCTGGTGTACAGGTAGCAATCAGCCCCAGCATTTT
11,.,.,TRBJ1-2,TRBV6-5,CASRAHYGYTF,TGTGCCAGCAGGGCCCACTATGGCTACACCTTC
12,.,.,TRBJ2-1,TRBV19,CASSIGDNEQFF,TGTGCCAGTAGTATAGGAGACAATGAGCAGTTCTTC
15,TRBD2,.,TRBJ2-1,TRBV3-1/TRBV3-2,CASSQLTSGNNEQFF,TGTGCCAGCAGCCAGTTGACTAGCGGGAACAATGAGCAGTTCTTC
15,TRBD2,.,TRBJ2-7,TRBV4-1,CASSRTTSGMGEQYF,TGCGCCAGCAGCCGTACGACTAGCGGAATGGGCGAGCAGTACTTC
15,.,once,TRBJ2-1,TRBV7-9,CASMSVRASYNEQFF,TGTGCCAGCATGTCTGTGAGAGCCTCCTACAATGAGCAGTTCTTC
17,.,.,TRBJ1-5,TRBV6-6,CASSRRVQVYSNQPQHF,TGTGCCAGCAGTCGAAGAGTGCAGGTATATAGCAATCAGCCCCAGCATTTT
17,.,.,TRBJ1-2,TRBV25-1,CASSAPIEGLLVSGYTF,TGTGCCAGCAGTGCCCCTATAGAGGGACTGTTGGTTTCTGGCTACACCTTC
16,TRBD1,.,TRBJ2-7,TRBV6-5,CASSYSWTGASYEQYF,TGTGCCAGCAGTTACTCGTGGACAGGAGCCTCCTACGAGCAGTACTTC
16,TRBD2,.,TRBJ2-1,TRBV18,CASSPIIAGGNNEQFF,TGTGCCAGCTCACCTATTATAGCGGGAGGTAACAATGAGCAGTTCTTC
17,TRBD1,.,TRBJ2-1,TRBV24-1,CATSDQRGTGSGNEQFF,TGTGCCACCAGTGATCAGAGAGGGACAGGTTCGGGCAATGAGCAGTTCTTC
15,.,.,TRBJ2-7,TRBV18,CASSKEDSIYYEQYF,TGTGCCAGCTCCAAAGAGGACAGTATCTACTACGAGCAGTACTTC
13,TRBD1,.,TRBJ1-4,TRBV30,CAWRTGYNEKLFF,TGTGCCTGGAGGACAGGGTATAATGAAAAACTGTTTTTT
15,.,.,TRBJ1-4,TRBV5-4,CASSLRGGLGEKLFF,TGTGCCAGCAGTCTGAGGGGGGGGCTCGGGGAAAAACTGTTTTTT
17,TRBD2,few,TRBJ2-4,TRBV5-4,CASSLDSGRGAKNIQYF,TGTGCCAGCAGCTTGGATAGCGGGAGGGGAGCCAAAAACATTCAGTACTTC
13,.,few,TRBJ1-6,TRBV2,CASSFTENSPLHF,TGTGCCAGCAGTTTCACAGAGAATTCACCCCTCCACTTT
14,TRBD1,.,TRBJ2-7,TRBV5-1,CASSLEGQPYEQYF,TGCGCCAGCAGCTTGGAGGGACAGCCCTACGAGCAGTACTTC
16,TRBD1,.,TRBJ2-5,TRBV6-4,CASSDSGTGGLETQYF,TGTGCCAGCAGTGACTCCGGGACAGGGGGTTTGGAGACCCAGTACTTC